Sequencing of this T cell receptor beta chain was carried out in a study of T cells in Graves' hyperthyroidism and ophthalmopathy. As for the study in general: Staff took peripheral blood when the initial diagnosis was made, before any treatment began.

Amplified regions were TCR beta CDR3 sequences from RNA transcripts. TCR CDR3 underwent first-round RT-PCR with the HTBI primer set. From the multiplex PCR reads, TCRdb called clonotypes with MiXCR, one entry per CDR3 protein. The table shows about 180,000 distinct CDR3 sequences, with 15% to 20% occurring only once. V lost 4 bases, J lost 0 bases, and 19 bases lay in between. There are 18 residues in the CDR3. Germline CDR1 and CDR2: LGHNA and YNFKEQ. About this clonotype: Its antigen is currently unknown.

General study results and limits: A model built on 13 V-J features separated ophthalmopathy from stable hyperthyroidism. Ophthalmopathy was identified by the model a median about 6.4 months ahead of onset. Most clonotypes expanded in thyroid above 0.001 were likewise present in blood.

The chain joins TRBV4-2 to TRBJ1-5; perhaps TRBD1 as D (5 bases). The clonotype originates from a woman between 50 and 59 years old with Graves' hyperthyroidism. The sequenced sample was blood. The CDR3 DNA is TGTGCCAGCAGCCGAGAACAAGGGGACCCATATAGCAATCAGCCCCAGCATTTT. It specifies CASSREQGDPYSNQPQHF.